A selection of T cell receptor beta chains follows, all from one sample in a study of prognosis after radiotherapy for stage I lung cancer. In TCRdb, the multiplex PCR reads were re-called with MiXCR into one record per CDR3 protein. The data contain 12,000 or so distinct CDR3 sequences, 35% of them singletons. The sequences come from PBMCs, collected before or after stereotactic body radiation therapy (not recorded which). These receptors were taken from a donor over 45 with non-small cell lung cancer. Both conserved end residues are part of each CDR3. The D gene is left open where the match is weak. The size of a clone is reported for some rows only, either as once, few or many, or as a class for expanded clones.

j_call: TRBJ2-2
clone_size: many
v_call: TRBV12-3/TRBV12-4
cdr3_length: 16
d_call: TRBD1
cdr3_nt: TGTGCCAGCAGTTCCGGGACAGGGGTGAGGACCGGGGAGCTGTTTTTT
cdr3_aa: CASSSGTGVRTGELFF

j_call: TRBJ2-2
clone_size: few
v_call: TRBV3-1
cdr3_length: 13
d_call: TRBD1
cdr3_nt: TGTGCCAGCAGCCAACAGGGGGCCGGGGAGCTGTTTTTT
cdr3_aa: CASSQQGAGELFF

j_call: TRBJ1-5
clone_size: many
v_call: TRBV4-1
cdr3_length: 17
d_call: TRBD1
cdr3_nt: TGCGCCAGCAGCCAAGTAGTGACAGGGGTTAGCAATCAGCCCCAGCATTTT
cdr3_aa: CASSQVVTGVSNQPQHF

j_call: TRBJ2-7
clone_size: .
v_call: TRBV20-1
cdr3_length: 18
d_call: .
cdr3_nt: TGCAGTGCTAGTCGAGGGCTTGAAGGGACCTCTCAAGCCTACGAGCAGTACTTC
cdr3_aa: CSASRGLEGTSQAYEQYF

j_call: TRBJ2-3
clone_size: many
v_call: TRBV6-5
cdr3_length: 15
d_call: .
cdr3_nt: TGTGCCAGCAGTTCCGGGACTTCACATACAGATACGCAGTATTTT
cdr3_aa: CASSSGTSHTDTQYF

j_call: TRBJ1-1
clone_size: many
v_call: TRBV28
cdr3_length: 16
d_call: .
cdr3_nt: TGTGCCAGCAGCTCGGGACACCATAGGGGGAACACTGAAGCTTTCTTT
cdr3_aa: CASSSGHHRGNTEAFF

j_call: TRBJ1-2
clone_size: many
v_call: TRBV5-6
cdr3_length: 15
d_call: TRBD1
cdr3_nt: TGTGCCAGCAGCTCAGAGCCGACAGGGAACTATGGCTACACCTTC
cdr3_aa: CASSSEPTGNYGYTF

j_call: TRBJ2-7
clone_size: once
v_call: TRBV6-1
cdr3_length: 13
d_call: .
cdr3_nt: TGTGCCAGCAGTACCATGGGGTCCTACGTTCAGTACTTC
cdr3_aa: CASSTMGSYVQYF

j_call: TRBJ2-5
clone_size: many
v_call: TRBV20-1
cdr3_length: 13
d_call: TRBD1
cdr3_nt: TGCAGTGCAAAGGGACAGGGGAAAGAGACCCAGTACTTC
cdr3_aa: CSAKGQGKETQYF

j_call: TRBJ1-6
clone_size: .
v_call: TRBV12-3/TRBV12-4
cdr3_length: 12
d_call: .
cdr3_nt: TGTGCCAGCAGTATGAAGAATTCACCCCTCAACTTT
cdr3_aa: CASSMKNSPLNF

j_call: TRBJ2-5
clone_size: many
v_call: TRBV24-1
cdr3_length: 15
d_call: TRBD2
cdr3_nt: TGTGCCACCAGTGAGACTAGCGGGGGGTGGGAGACCCAGTACTTC
cdr3_aa: CATSETSGGWETQYF

j_call: TRBJ2-3
clone_size: .
v_call: TRBV11-2
cdr3_length: 13
d_call: .
cdr3_nt: TGTGCCAGCAGCTTAGGACGACTGGATACGCAGTATTTT
cdr3_aa: CASSLGRLDTQYF

j_call: TRBJ2-3
clone_size: many
v_call: TRBV5-5
cdr3_length: 17
d_call: TRBD2
cdr3_nt: TGTGCCAGCAGCTGGGTACTAGCGGGAGGGCCGGAAGATACGCAGTATTTT
cdr3_aa: CASSWVLAGGPEDTQYF

j_call: TRBJ2-7
clone_size: .
v_call: TRBV2
cdr3_length: 15
d_call: TRBD1
cdr3_nt: TGTGCCAGCAGTGCCGGGACAGGGAACCCCTACGAGCAGTACTTC
cdr3_aa: CASSAGTGNPYEQYF